This TCR beta chain was sequenced in a study of CD4 T cells in relation to SARS-CoV-2 and coronaviruses. A word on this clone: Its antigen remains unknown.

Some clones are missing from TCRdb's copy, which holds only in-frame ones; the method was immunoSEQ multiplex PCR. This table holds 14,000 or so clones, roughly 78% found once. The germline V gene has CDR1 SGHDT and CDR2 YYEEEE. This CDR3 contains 17 residues. Germline trimming cut 4 bases from V and 2 bases from J; bases unmatched to any gene: 12. CD4+ T cells from unexposed donors were obtained before the COVID-19 pandemic (2011-2018). After approximately 10 days of culture, CD4+ T cells were isolated. Each well had roughly 2.2 million PBMCs in approximately 5.2% human AB serum with IL-2. The clonotype was recovered from a human donor in good health. The sequenced sample was CD4+ T cells from PBMCs, cultured in vitro. The V call is TRBV5-6, the J call TRBJ2-1, with 7 bases that match TRBD2. This CDR3 is CASSPVARESAYNEQFF. The CDR3 DNA is TGTGCCAGCAGCCCTGTGGCGCGGGAGAGCGCCTACAATGAGCAGTTCTTC.